Listed below are T cell receptor beta chains from one sample, sequenced in a study of CD4 T cells in relation to SARS-CoV-2 and coronaviruses. TCRdb's table, derived via immunoSEQ multiplex PCR, lists solely in-frame clones and lacks some. The table has 35,000 to 40,000 clones, approximately 83% seen once. The sample comprised memory CD4+ T cells from PBMCs. Receptors originate from an adult with COVID-19. CDR3s include the opening cysteine and the closing phenylalanine or tryptophan. Each record gives: J gene, V gene, D gene, clone size, CDR3 protein, CDR3 DNA. A D gene is named only where the DNA matches it firmly. For some rows the clone size is stated as once, few or many, or as a class when expanded; others skip it.

>TRBJ1-5|TRBV6-4|TRBD1|-
CASSRCQGDQQSAQHF
TGTGCCAGCAGCCGGTGTCAGGGGGACCAGCAATCAGCCCAGCATTTT
>TRBJ2-5|TRBV6-2/TRBV6-3|-|-
CASSYLLGLDEETQYF
TGTGCCAGCAGTTACCTCCTTGGACTCGACGAAGAGACCCAGTACTTC
>TRBJ2-7|TRBV4-3|TRBD2|-
CASSQDWGGNYEQYF
TGCGCCAGCAGCCAAGATTGGGGGGGGAACTACGAGCAGTACTTC
>TRBJ2-1|TRBV5-1|-|few
CASSLKGPNEQFF
TGCGCCAGCAGCTTGAAAGGGCCCAATGAGCAGTTCTTC
>TRBJ1-1|TRBV28|TRBD1|-
CASSLLVRTGGRTEAFF
TGTGCCAGCAGTTTATTAGTCAGGACAGGGGGTAGGACTGAAGCTTTCTTT
>TRBJ1-5|TRBV19|-|-
CASTLGGFGQPQHF
TGTGCCAGTACCCTTGGTGGTTTTGGACAGCCCCAGCATTTT
>TRBJ2-1|TRBV29-1|-|-
CSVVDGTYNEQFF
TGCAGCGTTGTGGACGGCACTTACAATGAGCAGTTCTTC
>TRBJ2-7|TRBV6-2/TRBV6-3|TRBD1|-
CASSYTRDRPAYEQYF
TGTGCCAGCAGTTACACCAGGGACAGGCCAGCCTACGAGCAGTACTTC
>TRBJ2-6|TRBV19|-|-
CASSHPQGWSGANVLTF
TGTGCCAGTAGCCATCCGCAGGGGTGGTCTGGGGCCAACGTCCTGACTTTC
>TRBJ2-3|TRBV6-4|-|-
CASSANSAIGTDTQYF
TGTGCCAGCAGTGCTAATAGCGCGATAGGGACAGATACGCAGTATTTT
>TRBJ2-7|TRBV9|TRBD2|-
CASSTSGLSYEQYF
TGTGCCAGCAGTACTAGCGGACTCTCCTACGAGCAGTACTTC
>TRBJ1-1|TRBV28|-|-
CASSFLDRQAFF
TGTGCCAGCAGTTTTTTAGACAGACAAGCTTTCTTT
>TRBJ2-1|TRBV6-2/TRBV6-3|-|-
CASSYPLEGVEQFF
TGTGCCAGCAGTTACCCACTTGAGGGTGTGGAGCAGTTCTTC
>TRBJ1-5|TRBV7-2|TRBD1|-
CASSPNRGPQPQHF
TGTGCCAGCAGCCCCAACAGGGGGCCTCAGCCCCAGCATTTT